The present TCR beta chain was sequenced within a study of T-cell memory formation after mild COVID-19. Study details: TCR clusters were mostly confined to one donor each.

Only a few counts were recorded for this clonotype. What it recognizes is unknown. Study results and limitations: For contracting clones, CD4+ ones sat mainly in CM and EM, CD8+ in EMRA. Some responding clones appeared in pre-infection memory, suggesting cross-reactive memory joined.

A 5'RACE reaction primed in the constant segment made cDNA libraries of TCR alpha and TCR beta, and these carried sample barcodes and UMIs. TCRdb reprocessed the 5' RACE reads via MiXCR and lists one record per CDR3 protein. The table lists a few hundred thousand distinct CDR3 sequences, over 13% of them singletons. J was trimmed by 3 bases and V by 5 bases; bases with no gene match: 4. Germline values: CDR1 SEHNR, CDR2 FQNEAQ (reference sequence). The CDR3 length is 13 residues. The TCR originated in a man younger than 30 who had mild COVID-19 (a few samples of this study predate the infection). Cell type and time point are not known. The chain combines TRBV7-9 with TRBJ2-7; 7 bases are shared with TRBD2. Sequencing was done on a sample of PBMCs or a T cell subset sorted from them (not recorded which). The CDR3 is CASSRDYRYEQYF. The DNA for the CDR3 is TGTGCCAGCAGCCGGGACTACCGCTACGAGCAGTACTTC.